Shown below are 28 T cell receptor beta chains from a single sample sequenced in a study of identical twins. MiXCR was run by TCRdb on the 5' RACE reads, yielding one entry per CDR3 protein. This table holds some 1,600,000 distinct CDR3 sequences, under 35% found once. The sample taken for sequencing was cord blood. These receptors came from a newborn girl in good health.

This clonotype came up a few times. The CDR3 protein is CASSYRRMAGDTQYF. The CDR3 coding sequence is TGTGCCAGCAGTTACCGGAGAATGGCGGGAGATACGCAGTATTTT. V and J are TRBV6-6 and TRBJ2-3, with a tentative D call TRBD2 (5 bases). The CDR3 is 15 residues long. The germline gives CDR1 MNHNY, CDR2 SVGAGI (reference sequence). Trimming stripped 2 bases from V and 5 bases from J, with 14 bases between.

Ten or more counts support this clonotype. V is TRBV28 and J is TRBJ1-1; D ambiguous. The CDR3 sequence is 12 residues long. The germline V gene encodes CDR1 MDHEN and CDR2 SYDVKM. Trimming cost V 3 bases and J 0 bases, with 2 bases left between them. The CDR3 is CASSLLNTEAFF. The CDR3 DNA follows: TGTGCCAGCAGTTTGTTGAACACTGAAGCTTTCTTT.

The chain uses TRBV28 and TRBJ2-1; D is perhaps TRBD2 (7 bases). The closer fit of TRBJ2-7 to the DNA end suggests the J call may be wrong. The CDR3 covers 19 residues. Germline-derived CDR1 and CDR2 are MDHEN and SYDVKM. The CDR3 DNA follows: TGTGCCAGCAGTTCCCTGGGGGGGCGCCCTGATAGCTCCTACAATGAGCAGTACTTC. Translated, it gives CASSSLGGRPDSSYNEQYF.

This clonotype was recorded a few times. The V call is TRBV9, the J call TRBJ2-3; tentative D call: TRBD2 (6 bases). V dropped 7 bases and J dropped 4 bases, with 19 bases sitting between them. The germline CDR1 and CDR2 sequences are SGDLS and YYNGEE. This CDR3 spans 15 amino acids. In DNA form, the CDR3 reads TGTGCCAGCGACACCAGCCCGGGGGTCGCAGATACGCAGTATTTT. The encoded protein is CASDTSPGVADTQYF.

A note on this clonotype: This sequence may be a read error, since a much larger clone differs from it by one base. The chain couples TRBV5-1 to TRBJ2-1, with D tentatively TRBD1 or TRBD2 (5 bases each). V gave up 4 bases and J gave up 2 bases, with 13 bases separating them. The CDR3 spans 15 residues. The germline V gene encodes CDR1 SGHRS and CDR2 YFSETQ. In nucleotides, the CDR3 is TGCGCCAGCAGCACAGGACCTAGCCCCTACAATGAGCAGTTCTTC. Translation: CASSTGPSPYNEQFF.

This clonotype has a single count. A much larger clone is a single base away; this may be a read error. This chain connects TRBV6-2 or TRBV6-3 to TRBJ2-4, with D tentatively TRBD1 (5 bases). From germline, CDR1 is MNHEY and CDR2 SVGEGT. The CDR3 runs 18 residues. V was cut by 11 bases and J by 0 bases, with 26 bases left in between. The CDR3 DNA is TGTGCCGGCACCTCATCTGGCTACAGGCCTCTAGCCAAAAACATTCAGTACTTC. This codes for CAGTSSGYRPLAKNIQYF.

The chain carries TRBV7-9 and TRBJ2-1; D is perhaps TRBD2 (5 bases). The CDR3 has 13 residues. The V end was cut by 3 bases, the J end by 6 bases, with 9 bases between. Per the germline V gene, CDR1 is SEHNR and CDR2 is FQNEAQ (reference sequence). The DNA of the CDR3 is TGTGCCAGCAGCTTCTATCGGGGCAATGAGCAGTTCTTC. This sequence encodes CASSFYRGNEQFF.

There are many counts of this clonotype. The chain recombines TRBV29-1 with TRBJ2-7; TRBD2 is a possible D gene (5 bases). The ends were cut back, 6 bases at V and 3 bases at J, with 9 bases in the middle. The CDR3 length is 11 residues. CDR1 is SQVTM and CDR2 is ANQGSEA in the germline V gene. The CDR3 loop is CSVVDFYEQYF. CDR3 DNA: TGCAGCGTCGTGGACTTCTACGAGCAGTACTTC.

The chain employs TRBV4-1 and TRBJ1-2, with no clear D. The ends were cut back, 6 bases at V and 3 bases at J, with 14 bases in the middle. From germline, CDR1 is MGHRA and CDR2 YSYEKL. The CDR3 runs to 14 residues. The CDR3 protein is CASRPMGKDYGYTF. DNA of the CDR3: TGCGCCAGCAGGCCCATGGGGAAAGACTATGGCTACACCTTC.

This chain joins TRBV29-1 and TRBJ2-1; TRBD2 matches 8 bases. V shed 4 bases, J shed 8 bases, and the junction held 19 bases outside the gene matches. This CDR3 has 17 residues. Germline CDR1 is SQVTM and CDR2 is ANQGSEA. CDR3 in DNA: TGCAGCGTTGGGGTGTTCGAGGGGACTAGACAGAGGGATGAGCAGTTCTTC. The encoded protein is CSVGVFEGTRQRDEQFF.

The genes are TRBV20-1 and TRBJ2-1; 10 bases are shared with TRBD2. V gave up 6 bases and J gave up 4 bases; unmatched junction bases: 15. The CDR3 sequence is 17 residues long. Germline CDR1 reads DFQATT; CDR2 reads SNEGSKA (reference sequence). The CDR3, as DNA: TGCAGTGCGGACCGGGACACTAGCGGGAATGGGTACAATGAGCAGTTCTTC. This encodes CSADRDTSGNGYNEQFF.

V gene TRBV20-1 combines with J gene TRBJ2-1, with 12 positions matching TRBD2. J gave up 4 bases and V 5 bases, and 6 bases lay outside the gene matches. The CDR3 loop spans 15 amino acids. The germline V gene encodes CDR1 DFQATT and CDR2 SNEGSKA (reference sequence). The CDR3 sequence is CSALPTSGSYNEQFF. In DNA, the CDR3 is TGCAGTGCTTTGCCGACTAGCGGGAGTTACAATGAGCAGTTCTTC.

V usage is TRBV5-6 and J usage is TRBJ2-7, with 8 bases fitting TRBD1. V dropped 1 base and J dropped 2; count of bases not matched to a gene: 8. This CDR3 has 16 amino acids. Looked up from germline, CDR1 is SGHDT and CDR2 is YYEEEE. The CDR3 DNA reads as TGTGCCAGCAGCTTGTACGGACAGGGCAGTACCTACGAGCAGTACTTC. It yields the protein CASSLYGQGSTYEQYF.

This chain links TRBV2 with TRBJ2-3; TRBD2 matches 10 bases. Unmatched junction bases numbered 8, after V lost 7 bases and J lost 4 bases. CDR3 length: 15 residues. CDR1 is SNHLY, CDR2 FYNNEI, per germline. The CDR3 region has the DNA TGTGCCAGCAAGAGCGGGAGGGCCGTATCAGATACGCAGTATTTT. It translates to CASKSGRAVSDTQYF. Drawing the rest from reference TRBV2 and TRBJ2-3, the complete variable domain is EPEVTQTPSHQVTQMGQEVILRCVPISNHLYFYWYRQILGQKVEFLVSFYNNEISEKSEIFDDQFSVERPDGSNFTLKIRSTKLEDSAMYFCASKSGRAVSDTQYFGPGTRLTVL.

The chain joins TRBV12-3 or TRBV12-4 to TRBJ2-4, with 8 bases lining up with TRBD1. The J call may be incorrect, as the DNA end agrees better with TRBJ2-5. CDR3 size: 14 residues. The CDR3 DNA is TGTGCCAGCAGCTACACGACAGGGGCGAAGACCCAGTACTTC. It yields the protein CASSYTTGAKTQYF.

This clonotype was seen only a few times. The chain links TRBV9 to TRBJ2-3, with D perhaps matching TRBD2 (6 bases). There are 15 residues in the CDR3. Trimming removed 0 bases at V and 5 bases at J, with 13 bases between. Germline V CDR1 and CDR2: SGDLS, YYNGEE. CDR3 sequence (DNA): TGTGCCAGCAGCGTAGAAGAGCGGGCAGAAGATACGCAGTATTTT. Encoded protein: CASSVEERAEDTQYF.

The chain has TRBV28 and TRBJ2-2; D gene uncertain. The CDR3 is made up of 14 amino acids. V lost 3 bases to trimming and J lost 2 bases, with 7 bases between them. Germline-derived CDR1 and CDR2 are MDHEN and SYDVKM. CDR3 nucleotides: TGTGCCAGCAGTTTGCGGAGAAACACCGGGGAGCTGTTTTTT. Translation gives CASSLRRNTGELFF.

This clonotype was seen more than once but under ten times. V and J are TRBV20-1 and TRBJ2-1; 7 nucleotides line up with TRBD2. The germline CDR1 and CDR2 sequences are DFQATT and SNEGSKA (reference sequence). CDR3 length: 13 amino acids. Unmatched junction bases numbered 4, after V lost 5 bases and J lost 3 bases. Here the CDR3 reads CSAGGRVYNEQFF. The CDR3 nucleotides are TGCAGTGCTGGGGGGAGGGTCTACAATGAGCAGTTCTTC.

This clonotype was recorded only once. V usage is TRBV29-1 and J usage is TRBJ2-2; 13 nucleotides match TRBD2. The CDR3 sequence is 13 residues long. The V gene end was trimmed by 4 bases and the J gene end by 8 bases; junction bases not matched to a gene: 1. Germline V gene data show CDR1 as SQVTM and CDR2 as ANQGSEA. This chain's CDR3 is CSVGLAGGGELFF. DNA for the CDR3: TGCAGCGTTGGACTAGCGGGAGGTGGGGAGCTGTTTTTT.

The genes are TRBV4-2 and TRBJ2-6; 11 bases are a match to TRBD2. Trimming removed 4 bases from V and 2 bases from J; junction bases left unmatched: 7. CDR1 is LGHNA, CDR2 YNFKEQ, per germline. This CDR3 spans 18 amino acids. The CDR3 nucleotides are TGTGCCAGCAGCCGAGCTATACTAGCGGGAGCTGGGGCCAACGTCCTGACTTTC. Translating it yields CASSRAILAGAGANVLTF.

The chain employs TRBV27 and TRBJ2-5; D uncertain. This CDR3 has 14 amino acids. CDR1 and CDR2 from the germline V gene are MNHEY and SMNVEV (reference sequence). V was pared by 6 bases and J by 11 bases, with 22 bases between. CDR3 in amino acids: CASRQILSGHEQYF. CDR3 DNA sequence: TGTGCCAGCAGACAAATCTTGTCGGGCCATGAGCAGTACTTC.

V gene TRBV20-1 combines with J gene TRBJ1-2, with 7 positions matching TRBD1. Trimming took 2 bases from V and 6 from J; bases not matched to a gene: 12. CDR1 is DFQATT and CDR2 is SNEGSKA in the germline V gene (reference sequence). This CDR3 comprises 15 residues. CDR3 coding DNA: TGCAGTGCTAGACGACTACAAAGGGGGCCAGATGGCTACACCTTC. It encodes CSARRLQRGPDGYTF.

Only a few counts were recorded for this clonotype. V and J are TRBV5-1 and TRBJ2-1, with D tentatively TRBD1 or TRBD2 (6 bases each). The germline V gene encodes CDR1 SGHRS and CDR2 YFSETQ. V gave up 2 bases and J gave up 6 bases, with 15 bases separating them. CDR3 length: 15 residues. Written as DNA, the CDR3 is TGCGCCAGCAGCTTTCCCACAGGAGGGGGCAATGAGCAGTTCTTC. The encoded protein is CASSFPTGGGNEQFF.

This clonotype was seen a few times. This sequence joins TRBV7-9 and TRBJ1-6, with 7 bases lining up with TRBD1. V lost 1 base and J lost 8; bases outside the gene matches: 5. CDR1 is SEHNR and CDR2 is FQNEAQ in the germline V gene (reference sequence). The CDR3 covers 15 residues. CDR3 protein: CASSLGDSFDSPLHF. The DNA for the CDR3 is TGTGCCAGCAGCTTAGGGGACAGTTTCGATTCACCCCTCCACTTT.

The rearrangement uses TRBV5-1 and TRBJ1-2; TRBD1 matches at 8 bases. V was pared by 0 bases and J by 0 bases, with 22 bases of the junction left unmatched. Germline loops: CDR1 SGHRS, CDR2 YFSETQ. CDR3 size: 22 residues. The CDR3 here is CASSLEVGQGAFDEDTNYGYTF. In DNA form, the CDR3 reads TGCGCCAGCAGCTTGGAGGTGGGGCAGGGGGCGTTCGACGAGGACACTAACTATGGCTACACCTTC.

This clonotype occurred a few times. This sequence joins TRBV7-2 and TRBJ2-7, with D possibly being TRBD2 (6 bases). CDR3 length equals 13 residues. The V and J ends lost 8 bases and 7 bases respectively, with 18 bases between them. In germline, CDR1 is SGHTA, CDR2 FQGNSA. The DNA of the CDR3 is TGTGCCAGCCTTGCGGGGCTTTTGAGGGAGCAGTACTTC. It yields the protein CASLAGLLREQYF.

Only a few counts were recorded for this clonotype. The chain links TRBV14 to TRBJ2-1; 8 nucleotides match TRBD2. CDR1 is SGHDN, CDR2 FVKESK, per germline. The CDR3 length is 16 residues. The V gene end was trimmed by 0 bases and the J gene end by 4 bases; junction bases not matched to a gene: 5. CDR3 residues: CASSQDLTGGYNEQFF. CDR3 coding DNA: TGTGCCAGCAGCCAAGATCTTACGGGGGGGTACAATGAGCAGTTCTTC.

This chain connects TRBV5-1 to TRBJ2-1; D is undetermined. Germline V gene data show CDR1 as SGHRS and CDR2 as YFSETQ. V was shortened by 2 bases and J by 13 bases, with 10 bases between the two germline ends. The CDR3 is made up of 11 amino acids. The CDR3 nucleotides are TGCGCCAGCAGCTTCCAGGAGACCCAGTTCTTC. It is translated as CASSFQETQFF.